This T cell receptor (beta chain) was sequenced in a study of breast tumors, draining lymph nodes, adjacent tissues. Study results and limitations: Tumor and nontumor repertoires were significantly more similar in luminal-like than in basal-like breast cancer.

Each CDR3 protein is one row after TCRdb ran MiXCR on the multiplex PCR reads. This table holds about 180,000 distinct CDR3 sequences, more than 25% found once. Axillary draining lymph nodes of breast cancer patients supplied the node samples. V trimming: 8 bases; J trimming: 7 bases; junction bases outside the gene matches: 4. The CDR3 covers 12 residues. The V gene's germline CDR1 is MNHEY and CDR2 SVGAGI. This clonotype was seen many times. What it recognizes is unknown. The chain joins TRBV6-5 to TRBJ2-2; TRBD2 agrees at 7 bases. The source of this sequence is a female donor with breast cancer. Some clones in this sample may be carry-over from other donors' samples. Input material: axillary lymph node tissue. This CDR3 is CASGGGYGELFF. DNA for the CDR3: TGTGCCAGCGGGGGGGGTTACGGGGAGCTGTTTTTT.